The 15 T cell receptor beta chains below were found in one sample sequenced in a study of T cells in Graves' hyperthyroidism and ophthalmopathy. RNA transcripts provided the source from which TCR beta CDR3 regions were amplified. TCR CDR3 underwent first-round RT-PCR with the HTBI primer set. TCRdb reprocessed the multiplex PCR reads with MiXCR, giving one entry per CDR3 protein. The table has around 700,000 distinct CDR3 sequences, 35% seen once. Source material: blood. The receptors shown here come from a woman in her forties with Graves' hyperthyroidism.

Points on this clonotype: The junction does not match germline at one end; this may be a read error. The rearrangement joins TRBV7-1 to TRBJ1-5; no clear D gene. TRBV7-1 counts as an open reading frame of uncertain function. This CDR3 is built from 15 residues. The CDR3 DNA sequence: TGTGCCAGCACCTCAATGGGATTAGACAATCAGCCCCAGCATTTT. As protein: CASTSMGLDNQPQHF.

This clonotype was detected ten times or more. The chain is built from TRBV10-3 and TRBJ1-2, with D hard to call. Trimming took off 10 bases at V and 2 bases at J, with 11 bases between the two ends. CDR1 ENHRY and CDR2 SYGVKD come from the germline V gene. The length of the CDR3 is 12 residues. Here the CDR3 DNA reads TGTGCCACCCGAGACACGAACTATGGCTACACCTTC. This sequence encodes CATRDTNYGYTF.

The sample holds many counts of this clonotype. The junction departs from the called germline gene at one end, perhaps through a read error. The chain is built from TRBV7-9 and TRBJ2-7; tentative D call: TRBD2 (5 bases). The germline V gene encodes CDR1 SEHNR and CDR2 FQNEAQ (reference sequence). CDR3 length: 13 amino acids. The CDR3 loop reads CAISGPPLGEQYF. The CDR3, as DNA: TGTGCCATCAGCGGACCGCCTCTGGGAGAGCAGTACTTC.

This clonotype was seen a handful of times. CDR3 sequence: CASSLRGLVVHEQYF. The CDR3 bases are TGTGCCAGCAGTTTAAGGGGACTAGTAGTCCACGAGCAGTACTTC. This chain joins TRBV27 and TRBJ2-7; TRBD2 matches 8 bases. Looked up from germline, CDR1 is MNHEY and CDR2 is SMNVEV (reference sequence). V lost 2 bases and J lost 5; bases outside the gene matches: 8. The length of the CDR3 is 15 residues.

This chain connects TRBV6-2 or TRBV6-3 to TRBJ1-5; 7 positions agree with TRBD1. Germline trimming cut 6 bases from V and 7 bases from J; bases unmatched to any gene: 12. Germline CDR1 and CDR2: MNHEY and SVGEGT. The CDR3 is made up of 15 amino acids. CDR3 in amino acids: CASSQITGDWQPQHF. As DNA, the CDR3 is TGTGCCAGCAGCCAAATTACAGGGGATTGGCAGCCCCAGCATTTT.

The chain recombines TRBV9 with TRBJ2-5; 8 bases line up with TRBD1. V dropped 2 bases and J dropped 4; count of bases not matched to a gene: 7. From germline, CDR1 is SGDLS and CDR2 YYNGEE. The CDR3 sequence is 15 residues long. The CDR3 here is CASSVKSDRGETQYF. CDR3 sequence (DNA): TGTGCCAGCAGCGTTAAGAGCGACAGGGGAGAGACCCAGTACTTC.

In its sample, this clonotype was seen once. This sequence joins TRBV7-9 and TRBJ2-4; 7 bases are a match to TRBD1. J was trimmed by 11 bases and V by 2 bases; bases with no gene match: 9. Germline assignment: CDR1 SEHNR and CDR2 FQNEAQ (reference sequence). This CDR3 is 14 amino acids long. In DNA form, the CDR3 reads TGTGCCAGCAGCTTAACGACGACAGGGTCGTTTCAGTACTTC. This gives the protein CASSLTTTGSFQYF.

This chain uses TRBV7-2 with TRBJ2-5; a possible D gene is TRBD2 (7 bases). This CDR3 region has 16 residues. The germline gives CDR1 SGHTA, CDR2 FQGNSA. V was trimmed by 3 bases and J by 2 bases, leaving 16 bases between them. The DNA of the CDR3 is TGTGCCAGCAGCTTTAATAGGGGGGGCCTTCAAGAGACCCAGTACTTC. Its protein product is CASSFNRGGLQETQYF.

The chain carries TRBV10-2 and TRBJ1-1; D possibly corresponds to TRBD1 (6 bases). The CDR3 extends over 15 amino acids. Germline CDR1 WSHSY, CDR2 SAAADI. V was trimmed by 5 bases and J by 1 base, leaving 14 bases between them. CDR3 in amino acids: CASSCQDSSNTEAFF. The CDR3 bases are TGCGCCAGCAGTTGCCAGGACAGCTCGAACACTGAAGCTTTCTTT.

The chain links TRBV5-1 to TRBJ2-7; 15 bases align to TRBD2. Losses at the gene ends were 4 bases for V and 6 bases for J; bases not matched to a gene: 11. Germline V gene data show CDR1 as SGHRS and CDR2 as YFSETQ. CDR3 size: 17 residues. CDR3 in DNA: TGCGCCAGCAGCCAAGGACTAGCGGGAGGGAATACGTTCGAGCAGTACTTC. Translated: CASSQGLAGGNTFEQYF.

The CDR3 DNA follows: TGTGCCAGTAGTACCCGACTAGCTTACACCGGGGAGCTGTTTTTT. Its translation: CASSTRLAYTGELFF. The chain employs TRBV19 and TRBJ2-2; 7 bases are shared with TRBD2. The J segment lost 3 bases and the V segment lost 4 bases, leaving 5 bases of the junction unmatched. Germline loops: CDR1 LNHDA, CDR2 SQIVND (reference sequence). CDR3 length: 15 residues.

This chain links TRBV7-9 with TRBJ2-7; D is uncertain. This CDR3 is 15 amino acids long. V was clipped by 5 bases and J by 0 bases, with 14 bases between them. Germline V gene data show CDR1 as SEHNR and CDR2 as FQNEAQ (reference sequence). Here the CDR3 reads CASSHFATLSYEQYF. DNA for the CDR3: TGTGCCAGCAGCCATTTTGCGACACTCTCCTACGAGCAGTACTTC.

This clonotype was recorded many times. The rearrangement uses TRBV20-1 and TRBJ2-5, with D perhaps assigned TRBD1 or TRBD2 (6 bases each). The length of the CDR3 is 11 residues. Germline V gene data show CDR1 as DFQATT and CDR2 as SNEGSKA (reference sequence). V lost 4 bases and J 5 bases, leaving 8 bases between the germline ends. CDR3 amino acids: CSATGAETQYF. The CDR3 region has the DNA TGCAGTGCTACGGGGGCCGAGACCCAGTACTTC.

This chain joins TRBV25-1 and TRBJ1-1; TRBD1 aligns across 8 bases. This CDR3 has 14 amino acids. V was clipped by 5 bases and J by 5 bases; unmatched bases: 7. CDR1 and CDR2 (germline): MGHDK, SYGVNS. The CDR3 DNA follows: TGTGCCAGCAGTCAGGGGGCGAGGGAAACTGAAGCTTTCTTT. This encodes CASSQGARETEAFF.

This clonotype has a count of ten or more. The chain uses TRBV29-1 and TRBJ1-3; D perhaps matches TRBD1 (5 bases). V was pared by 3 bases and J by 2 bases, with 11 bases between. This CDR3 is built from 14 residues. Germline V gene lookup returns CDR1 SQVTM and CDR2 ANQGSEA. The CDR3 is CSVDLGGAGNTIYF. CDR3 nucleotides: TGCAGCGTTGATCTGGGGGGAGCTGGAAACACCATATATTTT.